Included here is one TCR beta chain sequence, with context. The sample originates from a study of chemoradiotherapy in HPV16-positive cancers. Over chemoradiotherapy, repertoires were sampled more than once. Using immunoSEQ multiplex PCR, the repertoire was profiled, and TCRdb retains in-frame clones only, with some absent. This sample has roughly 29,000 clones, with about 90% found just once. This CDR3 has 17 residues. Germline values: CDR1 SGDLS, CDR2 YYNGEE. V dropped 4 bases and J dropped 5 bases, with 19 bases sitting between them. This TCR was sampled from a human donor with HPV-associated anogenital cancer. Sequenced material: blood, taken from a patient who underwent chemoradiotherapy. V usage is TRBV9 and J usage is TRBJ2-6; D unclear. Written as DNA, the CDR3 is TGTGCCAGCAGCAAATCACTCAAACAAAGTCGGGCCAACGTCCTGACTTTC. It translates to CASSKSLKQSRANVLTF. Complete variable domain (other parts from reference TRBV9 and TRBJ2-6): DSGVTQTPKHLITATGQRVTLRCSPRSGDLSVYWYQQSLDQGLQFLIQYYNGEERAKGNILERFSAQQFPDLHSELNLSSLELGDSALYFCASSKSLKQSRANVLTFGAGSRLTVL.